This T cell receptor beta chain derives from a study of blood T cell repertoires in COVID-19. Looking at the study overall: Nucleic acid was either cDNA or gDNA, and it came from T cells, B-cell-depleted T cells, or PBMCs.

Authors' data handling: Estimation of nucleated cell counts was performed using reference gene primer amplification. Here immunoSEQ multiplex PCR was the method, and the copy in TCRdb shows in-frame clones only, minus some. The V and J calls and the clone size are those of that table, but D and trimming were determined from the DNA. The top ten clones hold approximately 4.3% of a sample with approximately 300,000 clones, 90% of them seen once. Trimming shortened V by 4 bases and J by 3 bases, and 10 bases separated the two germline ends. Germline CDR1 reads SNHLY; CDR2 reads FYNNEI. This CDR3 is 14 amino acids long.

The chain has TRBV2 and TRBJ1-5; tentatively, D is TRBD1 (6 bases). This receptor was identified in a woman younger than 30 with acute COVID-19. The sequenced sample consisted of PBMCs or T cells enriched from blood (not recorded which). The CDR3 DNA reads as TGTGCCAGCAGTGTTGGGGGCGTCAATCAGCCCCAGCATTTT. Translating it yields CASSVGGVNQPQHF.